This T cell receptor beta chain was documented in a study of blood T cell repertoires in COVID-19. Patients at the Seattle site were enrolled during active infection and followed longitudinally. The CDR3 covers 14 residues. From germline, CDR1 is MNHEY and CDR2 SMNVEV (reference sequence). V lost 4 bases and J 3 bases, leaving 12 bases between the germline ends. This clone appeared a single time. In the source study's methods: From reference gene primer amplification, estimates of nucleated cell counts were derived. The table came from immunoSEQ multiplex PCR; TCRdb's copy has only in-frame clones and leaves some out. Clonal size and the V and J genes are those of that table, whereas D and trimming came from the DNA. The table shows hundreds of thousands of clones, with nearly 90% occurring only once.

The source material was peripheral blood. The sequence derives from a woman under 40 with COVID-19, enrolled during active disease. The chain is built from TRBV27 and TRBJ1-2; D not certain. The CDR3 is CASSSSGRYYGYTF. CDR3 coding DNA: TGTGCCAGCAGTTCCTCGGGTCGCTACTATGGCTACACCTTC.